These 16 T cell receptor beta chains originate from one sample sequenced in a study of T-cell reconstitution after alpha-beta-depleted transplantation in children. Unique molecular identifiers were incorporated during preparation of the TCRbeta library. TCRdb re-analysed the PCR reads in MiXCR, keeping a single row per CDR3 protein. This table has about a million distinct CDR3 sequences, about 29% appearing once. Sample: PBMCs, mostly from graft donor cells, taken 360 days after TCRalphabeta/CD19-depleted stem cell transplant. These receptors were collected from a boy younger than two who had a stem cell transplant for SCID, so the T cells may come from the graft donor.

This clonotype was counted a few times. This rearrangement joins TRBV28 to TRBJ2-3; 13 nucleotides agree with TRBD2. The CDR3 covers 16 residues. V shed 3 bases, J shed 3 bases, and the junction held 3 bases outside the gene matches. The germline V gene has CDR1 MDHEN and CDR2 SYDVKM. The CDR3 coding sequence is TGTGCCAGCAGTTTCGGGACTAGCGGGGAGACAGATACGCAGTATTTT. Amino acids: CASSFGTSGETDTQYF.

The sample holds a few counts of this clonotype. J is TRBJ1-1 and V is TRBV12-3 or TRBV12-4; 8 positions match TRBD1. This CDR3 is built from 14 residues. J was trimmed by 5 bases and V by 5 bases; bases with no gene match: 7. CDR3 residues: CASSGDRWGTEAFF. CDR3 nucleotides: TGTGCCAGCAGTGGGGACAGGTGGGGGACTGAAGCTTTCTTT.

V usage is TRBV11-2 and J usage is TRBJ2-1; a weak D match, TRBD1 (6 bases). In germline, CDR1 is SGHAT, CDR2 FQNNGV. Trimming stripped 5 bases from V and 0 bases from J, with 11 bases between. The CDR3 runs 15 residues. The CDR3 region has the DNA TGTGCCAGCAGCCAGGGGAAAAACTCCTACAATGAGCAGTTCTTC. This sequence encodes CASSQGKNSYNEQFF.

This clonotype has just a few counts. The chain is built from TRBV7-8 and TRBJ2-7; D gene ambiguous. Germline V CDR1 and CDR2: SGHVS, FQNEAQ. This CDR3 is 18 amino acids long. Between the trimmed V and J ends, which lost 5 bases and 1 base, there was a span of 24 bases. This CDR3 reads CASSLGRSAKGKSYEQYF. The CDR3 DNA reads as TGTGCCAGCAGCCTAGGCCGGTCGGCTAAGGGTAAATCCTACGAGCAGTACTTC. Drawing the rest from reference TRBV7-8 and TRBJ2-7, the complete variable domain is GAGVSQSPRYKVAKRGQDVALRCDPISGHVSLFWYQQALGQGPEFLTYFQNEAQLDKSGLPSDRFFAERPEGSVSTLKIQRTQQEDSAVYLCASSLGRSAKGKSYEQYFGPGTRLTVT.

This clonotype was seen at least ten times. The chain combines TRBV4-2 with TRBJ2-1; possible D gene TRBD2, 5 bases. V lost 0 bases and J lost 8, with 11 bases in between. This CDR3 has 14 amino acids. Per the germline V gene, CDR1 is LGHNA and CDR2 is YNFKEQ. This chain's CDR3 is CASSQDGLGDEQFF. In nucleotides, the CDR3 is TGTGCCAGCAGCCAAGATGGTTTGGGAGATGAGCAGTTCTTC.

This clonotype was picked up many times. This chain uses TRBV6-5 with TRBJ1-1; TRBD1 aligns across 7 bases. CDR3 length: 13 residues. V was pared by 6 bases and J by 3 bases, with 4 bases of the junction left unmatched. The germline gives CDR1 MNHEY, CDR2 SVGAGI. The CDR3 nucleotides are TGTGCCAGCAGCCGCGACAGGGACACTGAAGCTTTCTTT. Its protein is CASSRDRDTEAFF.

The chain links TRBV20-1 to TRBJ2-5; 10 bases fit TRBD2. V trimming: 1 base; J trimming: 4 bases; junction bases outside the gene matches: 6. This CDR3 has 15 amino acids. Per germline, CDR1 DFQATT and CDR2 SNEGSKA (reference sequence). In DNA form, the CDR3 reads TGCAGTGCTAGAGTGTGGACTAGCGGCGGAGAGACCCAGTACTTC. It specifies CSARVWTSGGETQYF.

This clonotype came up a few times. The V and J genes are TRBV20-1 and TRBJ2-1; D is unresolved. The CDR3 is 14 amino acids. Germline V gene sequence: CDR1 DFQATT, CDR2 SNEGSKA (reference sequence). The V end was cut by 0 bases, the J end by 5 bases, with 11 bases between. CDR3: CSARDIWADNEQFF. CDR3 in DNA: TGCAGTGCTAGAGACATATGGGCGGACAATGAGCAGTTCTTC.

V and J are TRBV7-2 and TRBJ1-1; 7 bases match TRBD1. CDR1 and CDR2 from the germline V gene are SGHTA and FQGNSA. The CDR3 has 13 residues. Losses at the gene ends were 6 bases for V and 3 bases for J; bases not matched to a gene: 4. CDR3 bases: TGTGCCAGCAGACTGACAGGGCACACTGAAGCTTTCTTT. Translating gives CASRLTGHTEAFF.

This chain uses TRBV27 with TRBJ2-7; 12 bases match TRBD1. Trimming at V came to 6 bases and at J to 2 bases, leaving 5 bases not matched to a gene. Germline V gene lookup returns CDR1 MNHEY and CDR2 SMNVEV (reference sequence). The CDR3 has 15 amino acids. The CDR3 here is CASRTGQGAAYEQYF. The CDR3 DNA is TGTGCCAGCAGAACGGGACAGGGGGCTGCCTACGAGCAGTACTTC.

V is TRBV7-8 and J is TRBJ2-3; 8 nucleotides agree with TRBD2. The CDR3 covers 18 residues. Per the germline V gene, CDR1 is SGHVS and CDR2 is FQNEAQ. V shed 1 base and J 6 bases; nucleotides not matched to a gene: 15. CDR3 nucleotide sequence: TGTGCCAGCAGCTTAGGCGTAGTAGCGGGGAGTAGGACGGATACGCAGTATTTT. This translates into CASSLGVVAGSRTDTQYF.

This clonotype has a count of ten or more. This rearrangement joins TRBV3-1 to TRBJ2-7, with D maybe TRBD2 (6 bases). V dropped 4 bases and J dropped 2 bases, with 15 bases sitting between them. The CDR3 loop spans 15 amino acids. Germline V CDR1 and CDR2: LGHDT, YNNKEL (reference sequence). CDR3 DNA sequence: TGTGCCAGCAGCCTTCGGCGGGGCACCGCCTACGAGCAGTACTTC. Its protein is CASSLRRGTAYEQYF.

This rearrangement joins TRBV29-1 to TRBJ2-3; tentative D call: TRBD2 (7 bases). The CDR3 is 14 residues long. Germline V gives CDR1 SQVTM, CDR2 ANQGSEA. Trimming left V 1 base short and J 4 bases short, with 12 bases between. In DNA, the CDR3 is TGCAGCGTTGAAGGAGGGGGGGGCCCAGATACGCAGTATTTT. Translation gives CSVEGGGGPDTQYF.

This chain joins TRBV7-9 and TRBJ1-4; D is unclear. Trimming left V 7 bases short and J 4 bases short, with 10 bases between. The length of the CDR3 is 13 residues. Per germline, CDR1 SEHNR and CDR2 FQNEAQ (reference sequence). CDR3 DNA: TGTGCCAGCACTGGACGGTTTAATGAAAAACTGTTTTTT. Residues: CASTGRFNEKLFF.

For the CDR3, the DNA is TGTGCCACCAGCAGAGGGGGAGCAGGGGCCAAAAACATTCAGTACTTC. Translated, it gives CATSRGGAGAKNIQYF. The J gene is TRBJ2-4, the V gene TRBV15; D may match TRBD1 or TRBD2 (5 bases each). The CDR3 is 16 residues long. V dropped 1 base and J dropped 1 base, with 11 bases sitting between them. Germline V CDR1 and CDR2: LNHNV, YYDKDF (reference sequence). The full variable domain, rest sourced from reference TRBV15 and TRBJ2-4, is DAMVIQNPRYQVTQFGKPVTLSCSQTLNHNVMYWYQQKSSQAPKLLFHYYDKDFNNEADTPDNFQSRRPNTSFCFLDIRSPGLGDTAMYLCATSRGGAGAKNIQYFGAGTRLSVL.

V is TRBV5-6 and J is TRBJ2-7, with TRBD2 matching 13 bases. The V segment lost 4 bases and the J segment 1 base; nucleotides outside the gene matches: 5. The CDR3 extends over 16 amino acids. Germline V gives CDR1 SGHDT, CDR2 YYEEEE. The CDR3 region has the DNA TGTGCCAGCAGCCCCGGACTAGCGGGGGATTCCTACGAGCAGTACTTC. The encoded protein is CASSPGLAGDSYEQYF.